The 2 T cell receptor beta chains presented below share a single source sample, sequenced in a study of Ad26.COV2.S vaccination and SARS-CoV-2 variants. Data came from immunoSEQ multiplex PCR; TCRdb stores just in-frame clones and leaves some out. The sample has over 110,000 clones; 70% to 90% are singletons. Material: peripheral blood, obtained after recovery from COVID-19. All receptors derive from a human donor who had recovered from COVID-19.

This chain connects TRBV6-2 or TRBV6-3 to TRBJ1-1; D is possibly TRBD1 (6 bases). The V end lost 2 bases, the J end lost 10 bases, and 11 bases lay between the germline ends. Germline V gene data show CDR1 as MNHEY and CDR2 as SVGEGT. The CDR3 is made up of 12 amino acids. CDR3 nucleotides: TGTGCCAGCAGTTACAGGGGGTCCTCAGCTTTCTTT. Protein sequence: CASSYRGSSAFF.

The CDR3 DNA sequence: TGTGCCTGGAGTGTCGAGACAGGGGACCCTGGCTACACCTTC. This gives the protein CAWSVETGDPGYTF. The chain is built from TRBV30 and TRBJ1-2; 8 nucleotides align to TRBD1. The CDR3 covers 14 residues. In germline, CDR1 is GTSNPN, CDR2 SVGIG (reference sequence). V shed 0 bases and J 7 bases; nucleotides not matched to a gene: 7.